The 17 T cell receptor beta chains given below trace back to one sample, sequenced in a study of T-cell memory formation after mild COVID-19. TCRdb analysed the 5' RACE reads with MiXCR anew, one entry per CDR3 protein. In the table there are 300,000 to 350,000 distinct CDR3 sequences, approximately 13% of which are singletons. Sequencing used PBMCs or a T cell subset sorted from them (not recorded which). The receptor source for this set is a man between 18 and 35 years old who had mild COVID-19 (a few samples of this study predate the infection). Cell type and time point are not known.

The chain couples TRBV6-1 to TRBJ2-2, with 10 nucleotides matching TRBD2. V lost 7 bases and J lost 7; bases outside the gene matches: 6. CDR3 length: 14 residues. Germline V lookup: CDR1 MNHNS, CDR2 SASEGT. CDR3 region: CASMKRGGDGELFF. CDR3 nucleotide sequence: TGTGCCAGCATGAAGCGGGGGGGCGACGGGGAGCTGTTTTTT.

The rearrangement joins TRBV20-1 to TRBJ1-6, with D uncertain. Per germline, CDR1 DFQATT and CDR2 SNEGSKA (reference sequence). The CDR3 consists of 12 residues. V was cut by 1 base and J by 9 bases, with 7 bases left in between. The DNA of the CDR3 is TGCAGTGCTAGAGCCTTGAGTTCACCCCTCCACTTT. Its protein product is CSARALSSPLHF.

This chain joins TRBV4-1 and TRBJ2-7; TRBD2 might be the D (6 bases). Deletions cut 4 bases from V and 7 bases from J, with 17 bases between. The CDR3 extends over 14 amino acids. Per germline, CDR1 MGHRA and CDR2 YSYEKL. In DNA, the CDR3 is TGCGCCAGCAGCCTCCACACTAGCTCGGGGGAGCAGTACTTC. Its translation is CASSLHTSSGEQYF.

In its sample, this clonotype was seen a few times. The CDR3: CASRSMGGATFF. The CDR3 nucleotides read TGTGCCAGCAGGTCCATGGGGGGCGCAACTTTCTTT. The rearrangement links TRBV12-3 or TRBV12-4 to TRBJ1-1; D is perhaps TRBD1 (6 bases). CDR3 length equals 12 residues. Deletions cut 6 bases from V and 12 bases from J, with 17 bases between.

This clonotype showed up just a few times. V gene TRBV5-1 combines with J gene TRBJ1-2, with unresolved D. In germline, CDR1 is SGHRS, CDR2 YFSETQ. The CDR3 is 13 amino acids. The V end lost 4 bases, the J end lost 3 bases, and 10 bases lay between the germline ends. CDR3 coding DNA: TGCGCCAGCAGCCGGGAAATGGACTATGGCTACACCTTC. As protein: CASSREMDYGYTF.

The V call is TRBV9, the J call TRBJ2-2, with TRBD2 as a possible D gene (6 bases). The germline gives CDR1 SGDLS, CDR2 YYNGEE. Between the trimmed V and J ends, which lost 3 bases and 2 bases, there was a span of 11 bases. The CDR3 has 15 amino acids. The CDR3 DNA is TGTGCCAGCAGCGCAACCGGGACTAACACCGGGGAGCTGTTTTTT. Encoded protein: CASSATGTNTGELFF.

In this sample, this clonotype turned up a few times. The J gene is TRBJ1-2, the V gene TRBV6-5, with 7 positions matching TRBD1. J lost 4 bases, V lost 0 bases, and 2 bases had no gene match. Germline V gene data show CDR1 as MNHEY and CDR2 as SVGAGI. There are 14 residues in the CDR3. The CDR3 DNA sequence: TGTGCCAGCAGTTACTCGCCAGGGGGCTATGGCTACACCTTC. Translating gives CASSYSPGGYGYTF.

This clonotype appeared many times. J is TRBJ2-3 and V is TRBV5-4, with D possibly called TRBD1 or TRBD2 (7 bases each). Germline V gene data show CDR1 as SGHNT and CDR2 as YYREEE (reference sequence). There are 16 residues in the CDR3. Between the trimmed V and J ends, which lost 4 bases and 5 bases, there was a span of 20 bases. The CDR3 protein is CASSQGGRGHGDTQYF. The CDR3 DNA follows: TGTGCCAGCAGCCAAGGTGGGAGGGGGCACGGAGATACGCAGTATTTT.

In this sample, this clonotype turned up many times. An end of the junction differs from the germline gene, which may be a read error. The chain couples TRBV5-1 to TRBJ2-3, with 9 bases matching TRBD1. Germline CDR1 SGHRS, CDR2 YFSETQ. The CDR3 covers 15 residues. DNA for the CDR3: TGTGCCAGCAGCTTGGGACAGGGCAGCACAGATACGCAGTATTTT. It encodes CASSLGQGSTDTQYF.

The chain links TRBV2 to TRBJ2-5, with D unclear. The V end lost 9 bases, the J end lost 5 bases, and 4 bases lay between the germline ends. CDR3 length equals 9 residues. The V gene's germline CDR1 is SNHLY and CDR2 FYNNEI. The CDR3 sequence is CASSETQYF. Here the CDR3 DNA reads TGTGCCAGTTCGGAGACCCAGTACTTC.

The chain uses TRBV10-3 and TRBJ2-5; 9 bases map to TRBD2. The germline V gene has CDR1 ENHRY and CDR2 SYGVKD. V dropped 4 bases and J dropped 5; count of bases not matched to a gene: 8. This CDR3 spans 15 amino acids. CDR3 sequence reads: CAISGRAGGAETQYF. The CDR3 DNA sequence: TGTGCCATCAGTGGGAGAGCGGGGGGAGCGGAGACCCAGTACTTC.

In this sample, this clonotype turned up many times. This rearrangement joins TRBV27 to TRBJ2-3; the D is unclear. The CDR3 is 13 amino acids. Germline assignment: CDR1 MNHEY and CDR2 SMNVEV (reference sequence). Deletions cut 3 bases from V and 3 bases from J, with 7 bases between. This chain's CDR3 is CASSFGPTDTQYF. CDR3 DNA: TGTGCCAGCAGTTTTGGGCCGACAGATACGCAGTATTTT.

The chain is built from TRBV7-2 and TRBJ2-1; 11 bases are a match to TRBD2. Per germline, CDR1 SGHTA and CDR2 FQGNSA. V gave up 6 bases and J gave up 11 bases; unmatched junction bases: 9. The CDR3 extends over 14 amino acids. The CDR3 reads CASRSSSGGSQQFF. For the CDR3, the DNA is TGTGCCAGCAGGTCCTCTAGCGGGGGGTCCCAGCAGTTCTTC.

The genes are TRBV28 and TRBJ2-3; 12 nucleotides match TRBD1. This CDR3 has 19 amino acids. Germline CDR1 and CDR2: MDHEN and SYDVKM. Trimming cost V 8 bases and J 1 base; bases outside gene matches: 16. CDR3 loop: CASGYLRDRGLEGTDTQYF. Here the CDR3 DNA reads TGTGCCAGCGGATATCTCCGGGACAGGGGGCTGGAAGGCACAGATACGCAGTATTTT.

This clonotype was found a few times. The J gene is TRBJ1-6, the V gene TRBV6-1, with 10 bases matching TRBD1. Losses at the gene ends were 4 bases for V and 6 bases for J; bases not matched to a gene: 3. Germline V gene lookup returns CDR1 MNHNS and CDR2 SASEGT. The CDR3 is made up of 15 amino acids. The CDR3 nucleotides are TGTGCCAGCAGTGTCGGACAGGGGGGTAATTCACCCCTCCACTTT. It encodes CASSVGQGGNSPLHF.

Turning to this clonotype: At one of its ends the junction is not consistent with the germline gene, which may arise from a read error. V usage is TRBV30 and J usage is TRBJ1-4; 9 bases are a match to TRBD1. CDR3 length: 11 amino acids. Germline lookup yields CDR1 GTSNPN and CDR2 SVGIG (reference sequence). CDR3 loop: CAWRTGTGFRF. The CDR3 bases are TGTGCCTGGAGAACCGGGACAGGGTTCCGTTTT.

Ten or more counts support this clonotype. This chain connects TRBV6-4 to TRBJ1-1; 7 nucleotides line up with TRBD1. The CDR3 runs to 12 residues. Looked up from germline, CDR1 is MRHNA and CDR2 is SNTAGT. Unmatched junction bases numbered 1, after V lost 3 bases and J lost 6 bases. The CDR3 is CASSEDRAEAFF. CDR3 nucleotides: TGTGCCAGCAGTGAAGACAGGGCTGAAGCTTTCTTT.